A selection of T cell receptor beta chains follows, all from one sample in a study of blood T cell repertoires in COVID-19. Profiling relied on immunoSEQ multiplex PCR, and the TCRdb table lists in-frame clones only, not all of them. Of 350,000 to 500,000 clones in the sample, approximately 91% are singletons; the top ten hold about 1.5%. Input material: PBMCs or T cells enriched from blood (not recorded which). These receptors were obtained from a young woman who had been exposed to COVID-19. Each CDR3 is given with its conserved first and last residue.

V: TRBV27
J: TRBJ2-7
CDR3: CASSNLGGSYEQYF

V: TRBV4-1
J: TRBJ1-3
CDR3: CASSRPKGWDSLGNTIYF

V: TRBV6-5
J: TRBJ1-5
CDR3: CASSYGSNQPQHF

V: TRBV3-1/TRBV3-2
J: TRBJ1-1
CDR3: CASSRNIRDTEAFF

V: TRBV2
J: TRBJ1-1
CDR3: CASSERSGEGNTEAFF

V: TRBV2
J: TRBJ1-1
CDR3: CAVDMNTEAFF

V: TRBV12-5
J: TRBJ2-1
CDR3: CASGTDRMGIGQFF

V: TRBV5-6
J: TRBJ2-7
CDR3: CASSSWTGGFYEQYF

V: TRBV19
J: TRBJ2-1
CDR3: CASSIMTGNEQFF

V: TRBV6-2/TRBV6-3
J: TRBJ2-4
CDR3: CASSYNRGNIQYF

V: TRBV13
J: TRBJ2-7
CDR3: CASSPQGGYEQYF

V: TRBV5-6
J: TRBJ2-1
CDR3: CASSLPGLAGRSRNEQFF

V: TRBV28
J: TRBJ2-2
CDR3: CATSAGELFF

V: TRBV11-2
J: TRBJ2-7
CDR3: CASSLGQGGVEQYF

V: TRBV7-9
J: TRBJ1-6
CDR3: CASSSYNSPLHF

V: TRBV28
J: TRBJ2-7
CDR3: CASSSPNAAGSYEQYF

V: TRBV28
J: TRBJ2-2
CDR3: CASSSFRRNTGELFF

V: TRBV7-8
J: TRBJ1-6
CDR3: CASSSQMGQSSSYNSPLHF

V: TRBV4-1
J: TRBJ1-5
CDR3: CASSHPTGGLLSGQPQHF

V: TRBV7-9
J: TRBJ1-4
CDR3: CASSLGGPDEKLFF

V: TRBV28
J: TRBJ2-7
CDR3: CASSLWRDASYEQYF

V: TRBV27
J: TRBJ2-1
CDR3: CASSLRGASGRGNEQFF

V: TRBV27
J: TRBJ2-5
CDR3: CASSPYPRLAGVGETQYF

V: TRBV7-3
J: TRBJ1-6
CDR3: CASSSRGSYNSPLHF

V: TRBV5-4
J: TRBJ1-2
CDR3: CASSAGTGNYGYTF

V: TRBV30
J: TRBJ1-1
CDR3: CAWSRSGVGAMNTEAFF

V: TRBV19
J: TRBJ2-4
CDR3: CASTRTGEKNIQYF